This TCR beta chain was observed in a study of PD-L1 blockade in urothelial cancer. On the study more broadly: In the mid-2010s, patients got going on atezolizumab, taking 1,200 mg intravenously every 3 weeks.

Noted time point: pretreatment peripheral blood. CDR3 length: 14 amino acids. CDR1 is SQVTM and CDR2 is ANQGSEA in the germline V gene. J lost 2 bases, V lost 6 bases, and 3 bases had no gene match. Synthetic analogs of TCR templates were spiked into every PCR. Assay used: immunoSEQ multiplex PCR; TCRdb lists only in-frame clones, some missing. This sample has 35,000 to 45,000 clones; roughly four fifths occur once, and the top ten carry 6.8%. This sequence was found in a man in his fifties or sixties with urothelial cancer. The sequences come from PBMCs, collected around atezolizumab (anti-PD-L1) treatment. The V call is TRBV29-1, the J call TRBJ2-4, with 11 bases fitting TRBD2. CDR3: CSVPSGGTKNIQYF. The CDR3 DNA reads TGCAGCGTACCTAGCGGGGGGACCAAAAACATTCAGTACTTC.